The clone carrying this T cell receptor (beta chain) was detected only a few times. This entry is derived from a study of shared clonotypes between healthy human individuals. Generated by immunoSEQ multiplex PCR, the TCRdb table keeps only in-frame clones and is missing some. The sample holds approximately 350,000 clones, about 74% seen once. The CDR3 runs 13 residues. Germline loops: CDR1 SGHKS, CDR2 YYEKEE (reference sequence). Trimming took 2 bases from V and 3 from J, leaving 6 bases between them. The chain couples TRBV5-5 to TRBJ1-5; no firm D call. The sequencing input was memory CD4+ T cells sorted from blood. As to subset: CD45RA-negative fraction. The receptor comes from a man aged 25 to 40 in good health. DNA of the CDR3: TGTGCCAGCAGCTTTAGCCCCAATCAGCCCCAGCATTTT. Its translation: CASSFSPNQPQHF.